The 14 T cell receptor beta chains in this list originate from one sample, sequenced in a study of T cell changes during pregnancy in multiple sclerosis. Data came from immunoSEQ multiplex PCR; TCRdb stores just in-frame clones and leaves some out. The sample has 50,000 to 60,000 clones; around 91% are singletons. Sequencing used peripheral blood, obtained after pregnancy. The receptors derive from a female donor with multiple sclerosis, enrolled in a pregnancy study.

This chain joins TRBV2 and TRBJ1-1, with D unclear. V lost 1 base and J 11 bases, leaving 11 bases between the germline ends. CDR3 length: 12 amino acids. The germline gives CDR1 SNHLY, CDR2 FYNNEI. The CDR3 loop is CASSEEGFRAFF. The CDR3 DNA is TGTGCCAGCAGTGAAGAAGGCTTCAGGGCTTTCTTT.

The rearrangement uses TRBV6-5 and TRBJ1-4; D perhaps matches TRBD1 (6 bases). Germline CDR1 reads MNHEY; CDR2 reads SVGAGI. The ends were cut back, 6 bases at V and 7 bases at J, with 15 bases in the middle. The CDR3 is made up of 14 amino acids. For the CDR3, the DNA is TGTGCCAGCAGGAACGTAGGGGGGGGTGAAAAACTGTTTTTT. Protein product: CASRNVGGGEKLFF.

This clone was observed a handful of times. This rearrangement joins TRBV5-6 to TRBJ1-2; D not certain. V lost 3 bases and J 4 bases, leaving 13 bases between the germline ends. The CDR3 has 14 amino acids. Germline values: CDR1 SGHDT, CDR2 YYEEEE. CDR3 in DNA: TGTGCCAGCAGCTATTCATCTCGGGGCTATGGCTACACCTTC. Protein: CASSYSSRGYGYTF. The variable domain in full, with the rest retrieved from reference TRBV5-6 and TRBJ1-2, is DAGVTQSPTHLIKTRGQQVTLRCSPKSGHDTVSWYQQALGQGPQFIFQYYEEEERQRGNFPDRFSGHQFPNYSSELNVNALLLGDSALYLCASSYSSRGYGYTFGSGTRLTVV.

This clone has just one count. The chain employs TRBV7-6 and TRBJ1-5, with no clear D. Germline V lookup: CDR1 SGHVS, CDR2 FNYEAQ. Trimming removed 2 bases at V and 6 bases at J, with 14 bases between. This CDR3 contains 15 residues. CDR3 residues: CASSLSGQRGQPQHF. CDR3 nucleotides: TGTGCCAGCAGCTTAAGTGGGCAGCGGGGTCAGCCCCAGCATTTT.

The chain recombines TRBV6-5 with TRBJ2-3; no clear D. Germline V gene sequence: CDR1 MNHEY, CDR2 SVGAGI. The CDR3 runs 12 residues. Trimming removed 5 bases from V and 4 bases from J, with 7 bases in between. For the CDR3, the DNA is TGTGCCAGCAGTCACCGAGCAGATACGCAGTATTTT. Its translation: CASSHRADTQYF.

CDR3 amino acids: CAISERTSGGAGDTQYF. The CDR3 DNA follows: TGTGCCATCAGTGAGAGGACTAGCGGGGGGGCAGGGGATACGCAGTATTTT. The chain recombines TRBV10-3 with TRBJ2-3; 15 bases align to TRBD2. The junction had 6 bases not matched to a gene; V was cut back by 2 bases and J by 6 bases. Per germline, CDR1 ENHRY and CDR2 SYGVKD. The CDR3 contains 17 residues.

This chain uses TRBV5-1 with TRBJ2-7, with D perhaps TRBD1 (6 bases). V was pared by 7 bases and J by 0 bases, with 11 bases between. The germline V gene has CDR1 SGHRS and CDR2 YFSETQ. The CDR3 covers 13 residues. The CDR3 DNA reads as TGCGCCAGCGTTGGACAGCGCTCCTACGAGCAGTACTTC. Residues: CASVGQRSYEQYF.

The chain couples TRBV11-1 to TRBJ1-6; no reliable D call. Germline V lookup: CDR1 SGHAT, CDR2 FQDESV (reference sequence). The CDR3 contains 14 residues. V was clipped by 5 bases and J by 5 bases, with 10 bases between them. CDR3 nucleotides: TGTGCCAGCAGCCGTCCAGAAGATAATTCACCCCTCCACTTT. Protein product: CASSRPEDNSPLHF.

The chain carries TRBV4-3 and TRBJ2-1; TRBD1 matches at 7 bases. Losses at the gene ends were 0 bases for V and 0 bases for J; bases not matched to a gene: 5. Germline V gene lookup returns CDR1 LGHNA and CDR2 YSLEER. This CDR3 comprises 17 residues. The CDR3 is CASSQDIRDSSYNEQFF. CDR3 DNA: TGCGCCAGCAGCCAAGATATTAGGGACAGCTCCTACAATGAGCAGTTCTTC.

V gene TRBV7-2 combines with J gene TRBJ2-3, with D possibly TRBD2 on 5 matching bases. Germline CDR1 reads SGHTA; CDR2 reads FQGNSA. V was cut by 3 bases and J by 5 bases, with 6 bases left in between. CDR3 size: 12 residues. CDR3 sequence reads: CASSFRGDTQYF. In DNA form, the CDR3 reads TGTGCCAGCAGCTTCCGGGGAGATACGCAGTATTTT.

The chain links TRBV5-1 to TRBJ2-5; D uncertain. V was cut by 0 bases and J by 5 bases, with 5 bases left in between. The CDR3 has 12 amino acids. Looked up from germline, CDR1 is SGHRS and CDR2 is YFSETQ. CDR3 DNA sequence: TGCGCCAGCAGCTTGGCCGTCGAGACCCAGTACTTC. It codes for CASSLAVETQYF. The whole variable domain, remainder taken from reference TRBV5-1 and TRBJ2-5, is KAGVTQTPRYLIKTRGQQVTLSCSPISGHRSVSWYQQTPGQGLQFLFEYFSETQRNKGNFPGRFSGRQFSNSRSEMNVSTLELGDSALYLCASSLAVETQYFGPGTRLLVL.

The table lists this clone with a few counts. The chain employs TRBV5-8 and TRBJ1-6; 8 bases match TRBD1. Unmatched junction bases numbered 6, after V lost 3 bases and J lost 7 bases. CDR1 is SGHTS, CDR2 YDEGEE, per germline. The CDR3 consists of 15 residues. CDR3 coding DNA: TGTGCCAGCAGCTCGACAGGGGCAGGGAATTCACCCCTCCACTTT. This translates into CASSSTGAGNSPLHF.

The chain couples TRBV19 to TRBJ1-2; 7 nucleotides agree with TRBD1. Trimming cost V 5 bases and J 5 bases; bases outside gene matches: 8. The CDR3 has 14 amino acids. The germline CDR1 and CDR2 sequences are LNHDA and SQIVND (reference sequence). CDR3 sequence reads: CASSFRDSLYGYTF. The CDR3, as DNA: TGTGCCAGTAGTTTCCGGGACAGCCTTTATGGCTACACCTTC.

The chain is built from TRBV6-1 and TRBJ1-3, with 8 positions matching TRBD1. The V and J ends lost 7 bases and 3 bases, in that order; junction bases with no gene match: 2. The V gene's germline CDR1 is MNHNS and CDR2 SASEGT. This CDR3 has 13 residues. The CDR3 region has the DNA TGTGCCAGCATCGGACAGGGTGGAAACACCATATATTTT. It translates to CASIGQGGNTIYF.